The next 2 T cell receptor beta chains were all read from a single sample in a study of T cell responses to AZD1222 COVID-19 vaccine. Clones were sequenced by immunoSEQ multiplex PCR, and TCRdb holds only the in-frame ones, with some missing. In the table there are 130,000 to 150,000 clones, under 95% of which are singletons. The sequences come from peripheral blood, collected on day 0 of AZD1222 vaccination. Receptor source: an adult in good health.

This sequence joins TRBV5-6 and TRBJ2-7; possibly TRBD1 for D (6 bases). Germline loops: CDR1 SGHDT, CDR2 YYEEEE. CDR3 size: 14 residues. The V end lost 4 bases, the J end lost 0 bases, and 11 bases lay between the germline ends. CDR3 bases: TGTGCCAGCAGCGTACAGGGTTTCTCCTACGAGCAGTACTTC. Translating gives CASSVQGFSYEQYF.

This chain uses TRBV10-3 with TRBJ2-7; TRBD2 aligns across 9 bases. Germline assignment: CDR1 ENHRY and CDR2 SYGVKD. Losses at the gene ends were 3 bases for V and 2 bases for J; bases not matched to a gene: 5. The CDR3 has 15 residues. In DNA, the CDR3 is TGTGCCATCAGTGACGGTAGCGGGAGTACCTACGAGCAGTACTTC. It is translated as CAISDGSGSTYEQYF.